Below, 4 T cell receptor beta chains from the same sample are listed, as sequenced in a study of blood T cells in healthy people across ages. A second PCR, run for about 7 to 11 cycles, used a sample-barcoded 5' primer plus a J-beta primer mix. TCRdb reprocessed the 5' RACE reads with MiXCR, giving one entry per CDR3 protein. The sample lists about 780,000 distinct CDR3 sequences; roughly 46% were seen once. The material sequenced was blood. These receptors were collected from an elderly man in good health.

The chain couples TRBV7-9 to TRBJ2-5, with TRBD1 as a possible D gene (6 bases). The CDR3 runs to 16 residues. Trimming took off 5 bases at V and 5 bases at J, with 21 bases between the two ends. Looked up from germline, CDR1 is SEHNR and CDR2 is FQNEAQ (reference sequence). As DNA, the CDR3 is TGTGCCAGCAGCGGACCGGGACACCCAAGAGGGGAGACCCAGTACTTC. Its translation: CASSGPGHPRGETQYF.

This clonotype was detected many times. The chain links TRBV14 to TRBJ2-5; no firm D call. CDR3 length: 17 amino acids. Trimming removed 1 base from V and 0 bases from J, with 15 bases in between. From germline, CDR1 is SGHDN and CDR2 FVKESK. The CDR3 is CASSQVAFVGYQETQYF. The CDR3 DNA sequence: TGTGCCAGCAGCCAAGTGGCGTTTGTTGGGTACCAAGAGACCCAGTACTTC.

The chain joins TRBV7-2 to TRBJ2-7, with a tentative D call TRBD2 (5 bases). Trimming took 5 bases from V and 5 from J, leaving 19 bases between them. The CDR3 has 15 amino acids. Germline CDR1 and CDR2: SGHTA and FQGNSA. CDR3 protein: CASSPTRTGGDEQYF. The CDR3, as DNA: TGTGCCAGCAGCCCAACTAGGACTGGCGGAGACGAGCAGTACTTC.

CDR3 bases: TGTGCCAGCAGCTTAGGACAAGTGTTCAATGAGCAGTTCTTC. Translation gives CASSLGQVFNEQFF. The rearrangement joins TRBV7-2 to TRBJ2-1, with D unclear. The CDR3 loop spans 14 amino acids. V lost 1 base, J lost 6 bases, and 10 bases lay in between. Germline V gene data show CDR1 as SGHTA and CDR2 as FQGNSA.